Detailed here is one T cell receptor (beta chain). Its matching antigen is unknown. Generated by immunoSEQ multiplex PCR, the TCRdb table keeps only in-frame clones and is missing some. The data contain 150,000 to 200,000 clones, under 95% of them singletons. The data stem from a study of T cell responses to AZD1222 COVID-19 vaccine. Study observations and caveats: Baseline seropositivity occurred in only a handful of AZD1222 recipients. CD4 TCRs linked to vaccination spanned spike, dominating at 160-218 and 743-854. Spike-specific TCR breadth and depth both grew after two AZD1222 doses. The repertoires were collected only after the peak T cell response.

CDR1 and CDR2 (germline): SNHLY, FYNNEI. V lost 8 bases, J lost 6 bases, and 10 bases stayed unmatched. The length of the CDR3 is 14 residues. The receptor was derived from an adult who received the AZD1222 COVID-19 vaccine. V and J are TRBV2 and TRBJ1-5; 7 bases match TRBD1. The sequencing here drew on peripheral blood, taken 28 days after the second AZD1222 dose. The CDR3 DNA reads TGTGCCAGCGATGCCGGACAGGTTGGTCAGCCCCAGCATTTT. Translation gives CASDAGQVGQPQHF.